This TCR beta chain was recorded in a study of regulatory and conventional T cells in RAG deficiency. Germline CDR1 is SGHVS and CDR2 is FQNEAQ. The CDR3 runs to 15 residues. Between the trimmed V and J ends, which lost 5 bases and 1 base, there was a span of 11 bases. Profiling relied on immunoSEQ multiplex PCR, and the TCRdb table lists in-frame clones only, not all of them. The sample yields some 30,000 clones, approximately 89% seen once. This same sample was also part of a study on regulatory T cells. That work states: The PCR used 52 TRBV and 13 TRBJ primers.

The chain employs TRBV7-8 and TRBJ2-2; no clear D. This sequence originates from a human donor in good health. Input material: CD8+ T cells sorted from blood. CDR3 region: CASSGRFGNTGELFF. DNA for the CDR3: TGTGCCAGCAGCGGGCGGTTCGGGAACACCGGGGAGCTGTTTTTT.